This entry describes one T cell receptor (beta chain). Its antigen remains unidentified. The treatment: roughly 18 received Ad26.COV2.S at low or high dose, single or two shots; 5 received placebo; per-sample allocation not given. Material that was analyzed had been drawn on day 63 after the first vaccine or placebo injection. Looked up from germline, CDR1 is KGHSH and CDR2 is LQKENI. This CDR3 contains 16 residues. V was pared by 3 bases and J by 7 bases, with 18 bases between. Profiled with immunoSEQ multiplex PCR; TCRdb holds only in-frame clones, not every one. In the table there are fewer than 800,000 clones, roughly nine tenths of which are singletons. This entry comes from a study of Ad26.COV2.S vaccination and SARS-CoV-2 variants. Findings and limits, study-wide: Responses of spike-specific T cells (both CD8+ and CD4+) reportedly showed substantial breadth after vaccination.

The sequence came from a person aged 18 to 65 who received the Ad26.COV2.S COVID-19 vaccine or a placebo. The sequences come from peripheral blood, collected in a trial of Ad26.COV2.S vaccine versus placebo. This chain links TRBV18 with TRBJ2-2; D unclear. The CDR3 DNA is TGTGCCAGCTCACCCTTCGACGCCGAGAGTCTCGGGGAGCTGTTTTTT. Translated, it gives CASSPFDAESLGELFF. Supplemented by reference TRBV18 and TRBJ2-2, the full variable domain reads NAGVMQNPRHLVRRRGQEARLRCSPMKGHSHVYWYRQLPEEGLKFMVYLQKENIIDESGMPKERFSAEFPKEGPSILRIQQVVRGDSAAYFCASSPFDAESLGELFFGEGSRLTVL.